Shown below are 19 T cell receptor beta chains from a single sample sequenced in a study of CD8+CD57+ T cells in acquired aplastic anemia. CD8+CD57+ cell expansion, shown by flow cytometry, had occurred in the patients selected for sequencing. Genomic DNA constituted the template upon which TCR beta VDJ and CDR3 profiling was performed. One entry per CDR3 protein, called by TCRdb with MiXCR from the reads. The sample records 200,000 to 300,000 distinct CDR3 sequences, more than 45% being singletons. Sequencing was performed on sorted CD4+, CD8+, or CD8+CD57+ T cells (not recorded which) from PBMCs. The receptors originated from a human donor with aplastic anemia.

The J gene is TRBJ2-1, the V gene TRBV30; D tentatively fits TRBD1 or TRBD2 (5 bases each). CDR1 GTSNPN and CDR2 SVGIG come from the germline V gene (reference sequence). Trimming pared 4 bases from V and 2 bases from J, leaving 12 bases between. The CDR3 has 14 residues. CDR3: CAWNLGTAYNEQFF. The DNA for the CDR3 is TGTGCCTGGAATTTAGGGACCGCCTACAATGAGCAGTTCTTC.

The CDR3 nucleotides are TGTGCCAGCAGCCCAAGCGGGGGGGCCTATGAGCAGTTCTTC. Translating gives CASSPSGGAYEQFF. This chain connects TRBV6-5 to TRBJ2-1; 10 bases map to TRBD2. With V trimmed by 6 bases and J by 8 bases, 7 bases remained unmatched. CDR1 is MNHEY, CDR2 SVGAGI, per germline. The CDR3 has 14 residues.

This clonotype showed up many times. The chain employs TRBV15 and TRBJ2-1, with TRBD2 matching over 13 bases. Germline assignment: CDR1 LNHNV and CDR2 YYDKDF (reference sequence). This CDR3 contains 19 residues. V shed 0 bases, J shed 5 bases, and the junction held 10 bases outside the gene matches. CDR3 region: CATSREAGEGLAGDNEQFF. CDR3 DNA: TGTGCCACCAGCAGAGAGGCAGGAGAAGGACTAGCGGGGGACAATGAGCAGTTCTTC.

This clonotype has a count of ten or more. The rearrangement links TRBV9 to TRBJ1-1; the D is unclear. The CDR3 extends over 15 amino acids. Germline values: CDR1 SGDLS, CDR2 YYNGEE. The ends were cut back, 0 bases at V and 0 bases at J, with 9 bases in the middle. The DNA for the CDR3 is TGTGCCAGCAGCGTAGTTCAGGATATGAACACTGAAGCTTTCTTT. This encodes CASSVVQDMNTEAFF.

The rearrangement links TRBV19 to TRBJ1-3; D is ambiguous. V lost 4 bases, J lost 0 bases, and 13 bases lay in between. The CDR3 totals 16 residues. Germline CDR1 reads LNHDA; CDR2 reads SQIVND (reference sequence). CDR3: CASSTPGRPSGNTIYF. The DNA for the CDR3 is TGTGCCAGTAGTACCCCGGGCCGGCCCTCTGGAAACACCATATATTTT.

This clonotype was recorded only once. CDR3: CASTSGNTIYF. In nucleotides, the CDR3 is TGTGCCTCGACCTCTGGAAACACCATATATTTT. The chain couples TRBV30 to TRBJ1-3, with D uncertain. Looked up from germline, CDR1 is GTSNPN and CDR2 is SVGIG (reference sequence). V was clipped by 7 bases and J by 0 bases, with 4 bases between them. The CDR3 contains 11 residues.

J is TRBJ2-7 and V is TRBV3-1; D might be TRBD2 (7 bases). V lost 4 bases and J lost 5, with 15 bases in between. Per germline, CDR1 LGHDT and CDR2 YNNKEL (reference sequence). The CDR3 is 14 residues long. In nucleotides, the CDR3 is TGTGCCAGCAGCCGATGGGAGGGGGTCGACGAGCAGTACTTC. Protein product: CASSRWEGVDEQYF.

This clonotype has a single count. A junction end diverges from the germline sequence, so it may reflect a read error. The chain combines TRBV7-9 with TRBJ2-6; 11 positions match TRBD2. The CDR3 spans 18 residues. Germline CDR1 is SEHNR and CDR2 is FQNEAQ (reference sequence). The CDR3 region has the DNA TGTGCCAGCAGCGTAGCGGGAGGGCCGGGGATTGGGGCCAACGTCCTGACTTTC. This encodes CASSVAGGPGIGANVLTF.

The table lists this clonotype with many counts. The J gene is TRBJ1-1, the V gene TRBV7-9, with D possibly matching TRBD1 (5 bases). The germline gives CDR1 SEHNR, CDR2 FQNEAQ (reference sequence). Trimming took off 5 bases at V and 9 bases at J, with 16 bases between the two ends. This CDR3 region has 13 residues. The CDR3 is CASSPGDSAKAFF. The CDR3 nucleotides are TGTGCCAGCAGCCCCGGGGACTCGGCAAAAGCTTTCTTT.

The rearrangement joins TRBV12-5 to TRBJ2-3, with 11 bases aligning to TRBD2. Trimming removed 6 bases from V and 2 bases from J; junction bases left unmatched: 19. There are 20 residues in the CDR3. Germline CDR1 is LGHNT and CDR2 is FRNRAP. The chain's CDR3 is CASGPAPGTSGSGHTDTQYF. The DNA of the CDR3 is TGTGCTAGTGGCCCGGCGCCCGGGACTAGCGGTTCCGGACACACAGATACGCAGTATTTT.

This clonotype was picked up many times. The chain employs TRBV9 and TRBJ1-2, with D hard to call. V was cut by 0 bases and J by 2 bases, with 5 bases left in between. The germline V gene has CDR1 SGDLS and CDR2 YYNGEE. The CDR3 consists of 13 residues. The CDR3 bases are TGTGCCAGCAGCGTAGGAGGAAACTATGGCTACACCTTC. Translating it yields CASSVGGNYGYTF. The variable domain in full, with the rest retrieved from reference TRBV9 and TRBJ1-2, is DSGVTQTPKHLITATGQRVTLRCSPRSGDLSVYWYQQSLDQGLQFLIQYYNGEERAKGNILERFSAQQFPDLHSELNLSSLELGDSALYFCASSVGGNYGYTFGSGTRLTVV.

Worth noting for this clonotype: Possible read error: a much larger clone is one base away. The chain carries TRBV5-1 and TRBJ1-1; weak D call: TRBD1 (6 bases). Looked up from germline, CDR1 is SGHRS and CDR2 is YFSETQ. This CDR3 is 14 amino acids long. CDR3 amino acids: CASRRQVTNTEALF. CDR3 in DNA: TGCGCCAGCAGAAGACAGGTGACAAACACTGAAGCTCTCTTT.

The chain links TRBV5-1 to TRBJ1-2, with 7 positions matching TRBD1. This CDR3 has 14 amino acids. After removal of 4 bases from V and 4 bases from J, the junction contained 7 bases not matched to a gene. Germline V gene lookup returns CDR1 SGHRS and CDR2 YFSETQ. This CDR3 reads CASSQRGGSYGYTF. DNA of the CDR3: TGCGCCAGCAGCCAGAGAGGGGGCAGCTATGGCTACACCTTC.

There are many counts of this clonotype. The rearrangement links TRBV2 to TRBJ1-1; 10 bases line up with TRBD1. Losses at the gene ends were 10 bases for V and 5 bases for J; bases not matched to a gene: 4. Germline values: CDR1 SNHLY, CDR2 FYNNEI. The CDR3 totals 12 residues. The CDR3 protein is CAKGQGTTEAFF. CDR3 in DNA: TGTGCCAAGGGACAGGGGACTACTGAAGCTTTCTTT.

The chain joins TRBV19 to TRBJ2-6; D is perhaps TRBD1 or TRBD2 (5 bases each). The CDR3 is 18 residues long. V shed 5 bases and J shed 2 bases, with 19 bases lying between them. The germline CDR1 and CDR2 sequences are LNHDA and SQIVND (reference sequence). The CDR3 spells CASSYPTGLRTGANVLTF. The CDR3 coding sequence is TGTGCCAGTAGTTACCCCACGGGGCTCCGCACTGGGGCCAACGTCCTGACTTTC.

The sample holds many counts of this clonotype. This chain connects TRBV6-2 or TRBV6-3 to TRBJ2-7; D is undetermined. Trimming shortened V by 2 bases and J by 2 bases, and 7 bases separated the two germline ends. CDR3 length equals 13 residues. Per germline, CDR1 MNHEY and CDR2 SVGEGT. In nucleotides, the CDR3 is TGTGCCAGCAGTTACAACCGAGCCTACGAGCAGTACTTC. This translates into CASSYNRAYEQYF.

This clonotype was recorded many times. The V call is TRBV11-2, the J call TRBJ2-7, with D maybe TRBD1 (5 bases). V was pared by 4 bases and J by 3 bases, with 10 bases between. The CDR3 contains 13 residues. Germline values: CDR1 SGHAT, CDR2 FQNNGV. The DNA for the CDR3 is TGTGCCAGCAGCTGGTTCAGGGACTACGAGCAGTACTTC. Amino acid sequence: CASSWFRDYEQYF.

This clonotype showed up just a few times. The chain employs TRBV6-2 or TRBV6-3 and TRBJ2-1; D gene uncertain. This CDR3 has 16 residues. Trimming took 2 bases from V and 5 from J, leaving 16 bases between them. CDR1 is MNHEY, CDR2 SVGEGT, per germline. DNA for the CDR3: TGTGCCAGCAGTTACGGGGTTGCTGTTGGGGACAATGAGCAGTTCTTC. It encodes CASSYGVAVGDNEQFF.

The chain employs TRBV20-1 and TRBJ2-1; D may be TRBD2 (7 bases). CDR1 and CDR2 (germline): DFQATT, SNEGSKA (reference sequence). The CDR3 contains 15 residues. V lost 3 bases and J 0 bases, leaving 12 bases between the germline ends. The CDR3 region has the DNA TGCAGTGCTAGGAAGGGGGGGGTCTCCTACAATGAGCAGTTCTTC. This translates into CSARKGGVSYNEQFF.